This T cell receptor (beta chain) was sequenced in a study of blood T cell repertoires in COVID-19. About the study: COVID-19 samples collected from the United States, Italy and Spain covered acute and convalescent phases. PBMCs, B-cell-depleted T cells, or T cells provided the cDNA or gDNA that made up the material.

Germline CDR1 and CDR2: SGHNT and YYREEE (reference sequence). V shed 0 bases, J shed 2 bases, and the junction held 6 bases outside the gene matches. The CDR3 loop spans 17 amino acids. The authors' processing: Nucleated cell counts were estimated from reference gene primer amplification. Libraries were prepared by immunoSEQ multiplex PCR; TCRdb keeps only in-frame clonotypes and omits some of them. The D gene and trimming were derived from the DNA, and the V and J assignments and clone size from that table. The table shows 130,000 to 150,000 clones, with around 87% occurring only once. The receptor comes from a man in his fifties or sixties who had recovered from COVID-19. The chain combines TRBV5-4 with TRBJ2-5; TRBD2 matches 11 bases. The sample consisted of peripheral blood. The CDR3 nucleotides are TGTGCCAGCAGCTTGGGACTAGCGGGGAGTCTTCAAGAGACCCAGTACTTC. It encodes CASSLGLAGSLQETQYF. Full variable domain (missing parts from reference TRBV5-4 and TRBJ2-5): ETGVTQSPTHLIKTRGQQVTLRCSSQSGHNTVSWYQQALGQGPQFIFQYYREEENGRGNFPPRFSGLQFPNYSSELNVNALELDDSALYLCASSLGLAGSLQETQYFGPGTRLLVL.